Presented here are 10 T cell receptor beta chains from one specimen sequenced in a study of T cell responses to AZD1222 COVID-19 vaccine. Here immunoSEQ multiplex PCR was the method, and the copy in TCRdb shows in-frame clones only, minus some. The repertoire holds fewer than 200,000 clones, with 88% as singletons. The sequenced sample was peripheral blood, obtained 28 days after the second AZD1222 dose. Receptor source: an adult who received the AZD1222 COVID-19 vaccine.

This chain connects TRBV4-1 to TRBJ2-7; D tentatively fits TRBD1 or TRBD2 (6 bases each). The V and J ends lost 0 bases and 2 bases respectively, with 11 bases between them. The CDR3 has 15 amino acids. Germline values: CDR1 MGHRA, CDR2 YSYEKL. CDR3 in DNA: TGCGCCAGCAGCCAAGATAGGGGGGAACCCTACGAGCAGTACTTC. Protein sequence: CASSQDRGEPYEQYF.

Only a few counts were recorded for this clone. The chain's CDR3 is CASRRDRANNEQFF. The CDR3, as DNA: TGTGCCAGCAGACGGGACAGGGCAAACAATGAGCAGTTCTTC. This chain connects TRBV28 to TRBJ2-1; TRBD1 aligns across 9 bases. The CDR3 loop spans 14 amino acids. Per germline, CDR1 MDHEN and CDR2 SYDVKM. After removal of 6 bases from V and 5 bases from J, the junction contained 5 bases not matched to a gene.

CDR3 bases: TGTGCCAGCAGCTTCATAGGCCTTGGGACCTACAATGAGCAGTTCTTC. Translation gives CASSFIGLGTYNEQFF. The chain uses TRBV7-8 and TRBJ2-1; D is uncertain. Between the trimmed V and J ends, which lost 3 bases and 2 bases, there was a span of 14 bases. Per germline, CDR1 SGHVS and CDR2 FQNEAQ. This CDR3 contains 16 residues.

This chain connects TRBV3-1 (or the pseudogene TRBV3-2) to TRBJ2-1; 8 bases match TRBD1. The length of the CDR3 is 14 residues. CDR1 is LGHDT, CDR2 YNNKEL, per germline (reference sequence). V shed 4 bases, J shed 8 bases, and the junction held 7 bases outside the gene matches. The CDR3 region has the DNA TGTGCCAGCAGCCGCCGACAGGGGACCCATGAGCAGTTCTTC. It specifies CASSRRQGTHEQFF.

The rearrangement uses TRBV6-5 and TRBJ2-7; 7 bases are shared with TRBD1. This CDR3 region has 11 residues. Germline V gene sequence: CDR1 MNHEY, CDR2 SVGAGI. V gave up 2 bases and J gave up 11 bases; unmatched junction bases: 3. DNA for the CDR3: TGTGCCAGCAGTTACGCAGGGGGAGAGTACTTC. As protein: CASSYAGGEYF.

The V call is TRBV7-8, the J call TRBJ2-1; 7 bases are shared with TRBD1. Germline loops: CDR1 SGHVS, CDR2 FQNEAQ. J gave up 0 bases and V 5 bases, and 10 bases lay outside the gene matches. This CDR3 region has 17 residues. DNA for the CDR3: TGTGCCAGCAGCACTCAACAGGGGTCTGGCTCCTACAATGAGCAGTTCTTC. Protein product: CASSTQQGSGSYNEQFF.

The rearrangement uses TRBV3-1 (or the pseudogene TRBV3-2) and TRBJ2-2; 7 bases line up with TRBD1. Trimming cost V 7 bases and J 2 bases; bases outside gene matches: 4. This CDR3 comprises 14 residues. Germline V lookup: CDR1 LGHDT, CDR2 YNNKEL (reference sequence). The CDR3 reads CASTDRVNTGELFF. The CDR3 DNA sequence: TGTGCCAGCACAGACAGGGTAAACACCGGGGAGCTGTTTTTT.

The chain links TRBV27 to TRBJ1-2; the match to TRBD1 covers 7 bases. V dropped 5 bases and J dropped 2; count of bases not matched to a gene: 8. CDR1 MNHEY and CDR2 SMNVEV come from the germline V gene (reference sequence). CDR3 size: 15 residues. This CDR3 reads CASSPQGFGNYGYTF. DNA of the CDR3: TGTGCCAGCAGTCCACAGGGGTTCGGCAACTATGGCTACACCTTC.

This chain uses TRBV2 with TRBJ2-2, with D possibly being TRBD1 (6 bases). Trimming stripped 5 bases from V and 0 bases from J, with 10 bases between. CDR3 length equals 15 residues. Germline V gene lookup returns CDR1 SNHLY and CDR2 FYNNEI. Written as DNA, the CDR3 is TGTGCCAGCAGTTGGGGGCCTACGAACACCGGGGAGCTGTTTTTT. Residues: CASSWGPTNTGELFF.

The V call is TRBV5-4, the J call TRBJ1-6; 10 nucleotides agree with TRBD1. CDR1 SGHNT and CDR2 YYREEE come from the germline V gene (reference sequence). With 4 bases clipped from V and 8 bases from J, the junction kept 6 bases outside the gene matches. This CDR3 spans 15 amino acids. The CDR3 loop reads CASSGGQGVDSPLHF. CDR3 DNA sequence: TGTGCCAGCAGCGGCGGACAGGGGGTAGATTCACCCCTCCACTTT.